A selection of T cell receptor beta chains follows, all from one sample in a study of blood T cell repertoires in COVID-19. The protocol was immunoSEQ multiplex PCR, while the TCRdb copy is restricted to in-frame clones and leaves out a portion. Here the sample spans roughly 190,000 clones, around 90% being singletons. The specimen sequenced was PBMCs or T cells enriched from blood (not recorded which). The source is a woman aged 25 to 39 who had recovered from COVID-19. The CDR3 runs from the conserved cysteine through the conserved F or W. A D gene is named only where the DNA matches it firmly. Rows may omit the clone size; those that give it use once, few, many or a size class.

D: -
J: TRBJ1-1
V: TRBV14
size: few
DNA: TGTGCCAGCAGCCAAGTGGGGGGAGGCACTGAAGCTTTCTTT
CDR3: CASSQVGGGTEAFF

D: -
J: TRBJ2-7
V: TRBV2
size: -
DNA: TGTGCCAGCAGTGAAATAATTACTGACAGCTCCTACGAGCAGTACTTC
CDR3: CASSEIITDSSYEQYF

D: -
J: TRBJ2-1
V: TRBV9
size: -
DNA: TGTGCCAGCAGCCCCCCCGGGTGGGAGCAGTTCTTC
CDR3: CASSPPGWEQFF

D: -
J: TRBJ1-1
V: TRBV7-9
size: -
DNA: TGTGCCAGCAGCTTATCAGGGGCCACGGAAGCTTTCTTT
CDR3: CASSLSGATEAFF

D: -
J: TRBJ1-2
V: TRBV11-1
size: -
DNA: TGTGCCAGCAGCCGGACAGATAACTTCTATGGCTACACCTTC
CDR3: CASSRTDNFYGYTF

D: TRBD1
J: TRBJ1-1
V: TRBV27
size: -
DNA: TGTGCCAGCAGTTTGAGGCAGGGGGTAAGAGCTTTCTTT
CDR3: CASSLRQGVRAFF

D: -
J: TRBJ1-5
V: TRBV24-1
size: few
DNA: TGTGCCACCAGTGGACAGGGCAATCAGCCCCAGCATTTT
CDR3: CATSGQGNQPQHF

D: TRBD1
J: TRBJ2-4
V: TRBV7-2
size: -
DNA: TGTGCCAGCAGCACCCAGACAGGGATGAACATTCAGTACTTC
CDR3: CASSTQTGMNIQYF

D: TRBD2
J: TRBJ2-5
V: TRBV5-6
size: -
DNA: TGTGCCAGCAGCTTGCTCCTAGCGGGAGAAGAGACCCAGTACTTC
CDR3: CASSLLLAGEETQYF

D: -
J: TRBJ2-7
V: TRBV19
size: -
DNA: TGTGCCAGTAGTTCAGGTACCTCCTACGAGCAGTACTTC
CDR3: CASSSGTSYEQYF

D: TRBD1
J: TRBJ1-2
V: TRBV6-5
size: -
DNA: TGTGCCAGCAGTCCTACAGGGGCCTATGGCTACACCTTC
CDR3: CASSPTGAYGYTF

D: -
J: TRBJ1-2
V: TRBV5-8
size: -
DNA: TGTGCCAGCAGCTTGTATCCGGTAAGGGAGAGTGGCTACACCTTC
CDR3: CASSLYPVRESGYTF

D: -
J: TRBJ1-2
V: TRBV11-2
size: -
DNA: TGTGCCAGCAGCTTAGTACTGGGAGCCACCTTC
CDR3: CASSLVLGATF

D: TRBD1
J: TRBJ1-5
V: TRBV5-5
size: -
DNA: TGTGCCACCGGGACAGGGGATTACAATCAGCCCCAGCATTTT
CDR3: CATGTGDYNQPQHF

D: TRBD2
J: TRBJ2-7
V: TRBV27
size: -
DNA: TGTGCCAGCAGTCCAGGGACTAGCGGGACCTACGAGCAGTACTTC
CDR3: CASSPGTSGTYEQYF

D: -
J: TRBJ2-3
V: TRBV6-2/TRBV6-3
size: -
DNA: TGTGCCAGCAGTACGGCCGCAAGGCAGCGGGTGTTTAGCACAGATACGCAGTATTTT
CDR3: CASSTAARQRVFSTDTQYF

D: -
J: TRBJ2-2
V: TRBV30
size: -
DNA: TGTGCCTGGAGTTCAGGGTGGCCGAACACCGGGGAGCTGTTTTTT
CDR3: CAWSSGWPNTGELFF

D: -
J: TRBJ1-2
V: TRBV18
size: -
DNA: TGTGCCAGCTCACTTTTGTCCAACGTAGATGGCTACACCTTC
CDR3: CASSLLSNVDGYTF

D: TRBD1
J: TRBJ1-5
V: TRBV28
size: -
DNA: TGTGCCAGCAGTTTGACAGGGGGCGGAGATCAGCCCCAGCATTTT
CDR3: CASSLTGGGDQPQHF

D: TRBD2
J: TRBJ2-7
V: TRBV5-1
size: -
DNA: TGCGCCAGCAGTTCAAAAGCGGGAGGGCTAGAGCAGTACTTC
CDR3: CASSSKAGGLEQYF

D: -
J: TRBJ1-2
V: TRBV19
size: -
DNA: TGTGCCAGTAGTCCACACAGGGACCCTAACTATGGCTACACCTTC
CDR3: CASSPHRDPNYGYTF

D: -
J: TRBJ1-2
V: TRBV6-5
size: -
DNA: TGTGCCAGCAGTTTAGGGGACACCGGAAACTATGGCTACACCTTC
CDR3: CASSLGDTGNYGYTF

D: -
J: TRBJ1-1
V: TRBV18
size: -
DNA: TGTGCCAGCTCACCCTACCAAGGACAGAACACTGAAGCTTTCTTT
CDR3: CASSPYQGQNTEAFF

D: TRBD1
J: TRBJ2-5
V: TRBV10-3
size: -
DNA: TGTGCCCCTAGGACAGGGAAGGGGCATTTGCAAGAGACCCAGTACTTC
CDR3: CAPRTGKGHLQETQYF

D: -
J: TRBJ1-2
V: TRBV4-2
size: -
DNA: TGTGCCAGCAGCCAAGCGGGGGGCTCAATCTATGGCTACACCTTC
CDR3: CASSQAGGSIYGYTF

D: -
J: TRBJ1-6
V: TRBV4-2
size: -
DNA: TGTGCCAGCAGCCAAGACGAAGGGGCAAGTAATTCACCCCTCCACTTT
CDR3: CASSQDEGASNSPLHF

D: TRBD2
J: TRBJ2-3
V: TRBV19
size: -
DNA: TGTGCCAGTAGTCCCACAGCGGGGGGTCACCCTACGCAGTATTTT
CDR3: CASSPTAGGHPTQYF

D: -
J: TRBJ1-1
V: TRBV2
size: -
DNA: TGTGCCAGCAAAGTTAACAGGAACACTGAAGCTTTCTTT
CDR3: CASKVNRNTEAFF

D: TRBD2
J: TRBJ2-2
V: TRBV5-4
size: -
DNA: TGTGCCAGCAGCTTGGGACTAGCGGGAGTAGGGACCGGGGAGCTGTTTTTT
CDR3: CASSLGLAGVGTGELFF

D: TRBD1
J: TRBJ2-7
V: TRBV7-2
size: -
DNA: TGTGCCAGCAGCTCACAGGGGAGACCCTACGAGCAGTACTTC
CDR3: CASSSQGRPYEQYF

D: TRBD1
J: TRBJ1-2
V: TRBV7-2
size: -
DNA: TGTGCCAGCAGCTTAGCTCCGGGACAGGTCGTTTTTGGTGGCTACACCTTC
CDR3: CASSLAPGQVVFGGYTF

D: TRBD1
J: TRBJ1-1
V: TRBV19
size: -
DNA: TGTGCCAGTAGTATACCAGGGGGCGTAAGCGGCACTGAAGCTTTCTTT
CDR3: CASSIPGGVSGTEAFF

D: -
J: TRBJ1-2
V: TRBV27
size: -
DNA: TGTGCCAGCAAGCCCAGCCTAGAGCCCTTTTCCTATGGCTACACCTTC
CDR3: CASKPSLEPFSYGYTF